This T cell receptor beta chain appears in the sequencing data of a study of T cell responses to AZD1222 COVID-19 vaccine. This clone occurred once. Method: immunoSEQ multiplex PCR; TCRdb's copy keeps in-frame clones and lacks some. Of 140,000 or so clones listed, over 75% are singletons. V was shortened by 2 bases and J by 5 bases, with 13 bases between the two germline ends. Germline CDR1 is MDHEN and CDR2 is SYDVKM. The CDR3 totals 14 residues. This sequence originates from an adult in good health. Specimen: peripheral blood, collected on day 0 of AZD1222 vaccination. The chain carries TRBV28 and TRBJ2-7; TRBD2 might be the D (6 bases). The DNA of the CDR3 is TGTGCCAGCAGTTTAGGCGGGATTACTAACGAGCAGTACTTC. This sequence encodes CASSLGGITNEQYF.